This T cell receptor (beta chain) comes out of a study of blood T cell repertoires in COVID-19. Study summary: Sites across the United States, Italy and Spain contributed samples from acute and convalescent COVID-19. T cells, B-cell-depleted T cells, or PBMCs supplied cDNA or gDNA.

Authors' data handling: Estimated nucleated cell counts came from reference gene primer amplification. Generated by immunoSEQ multiplex PCR, the TCRdb table keeps only in-frame clones and is missing some. V, J and clone size reflect that table, while D and trimming were determined from the DNA. Among some 150,000 clones listed, about 89% were seen once. The V gene lost 3 bases and the J gene lost 8 bases, with 12 bases spanning the gap. This CDR3 comprises 13 residues. CDR1 and CDR2 (germline): SGDLS, YYNGEE. Sequencing was carried out using peripheral blood. The sequence was obtained from a man between 65 and 85 years old with acute or convalescent COVID-19. V and J are TRBV9 and TRBJ2-1, with D perhaps TRBD1 (5 bases). The CDR3 nucleotides are TGTGCCAGCAGCGGACGAAGCAGGGATGAGCAGTTCTTC. This gives the protein CASSGRSRDEQFF.